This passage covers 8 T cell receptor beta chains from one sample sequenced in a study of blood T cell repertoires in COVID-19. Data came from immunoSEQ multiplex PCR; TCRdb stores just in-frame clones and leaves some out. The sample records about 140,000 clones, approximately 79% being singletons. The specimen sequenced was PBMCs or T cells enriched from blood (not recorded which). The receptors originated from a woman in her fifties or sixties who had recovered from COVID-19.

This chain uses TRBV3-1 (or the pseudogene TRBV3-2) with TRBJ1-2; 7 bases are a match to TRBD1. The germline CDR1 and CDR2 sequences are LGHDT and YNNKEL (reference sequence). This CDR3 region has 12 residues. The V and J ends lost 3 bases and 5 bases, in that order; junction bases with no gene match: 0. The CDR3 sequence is CASSQGQYGYTF. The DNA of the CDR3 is TGTGCCAGCAGCCAGGGACAGTATGGCTACACCTTC.

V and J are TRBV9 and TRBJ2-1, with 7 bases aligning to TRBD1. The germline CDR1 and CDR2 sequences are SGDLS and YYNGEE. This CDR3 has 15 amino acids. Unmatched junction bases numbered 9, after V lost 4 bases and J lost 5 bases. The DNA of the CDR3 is TGTGCCAGCAGCCCCCTGCAGGGGGAGAACAATGAGCAGTTCTTC. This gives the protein CASSPLQGENNEQFF.

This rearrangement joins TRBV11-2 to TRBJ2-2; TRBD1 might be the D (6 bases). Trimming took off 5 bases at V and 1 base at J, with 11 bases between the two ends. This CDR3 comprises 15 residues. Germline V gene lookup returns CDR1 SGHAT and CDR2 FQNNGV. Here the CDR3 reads CASSVQGGNTGELFF. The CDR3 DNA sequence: TGTGCCAGCAGCGTTCAAGGGGGGAACACCGGGGAGCTGTTTTTT.

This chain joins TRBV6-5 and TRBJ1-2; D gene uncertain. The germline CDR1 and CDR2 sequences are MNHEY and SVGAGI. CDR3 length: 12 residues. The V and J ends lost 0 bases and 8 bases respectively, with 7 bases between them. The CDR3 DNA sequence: TGTGCCAGCAGTTACTCGGACTCCGGCTACACCTTC. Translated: CASSYSDSGYTF.

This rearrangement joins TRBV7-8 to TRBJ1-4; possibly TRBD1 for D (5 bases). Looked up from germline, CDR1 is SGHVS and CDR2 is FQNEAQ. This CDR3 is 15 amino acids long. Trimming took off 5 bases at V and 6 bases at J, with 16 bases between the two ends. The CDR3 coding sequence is TGTGCCAGCAGCCCCATGGGCAGGGAAGATGAAAAACTGTTTTTT. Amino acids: CASSPMGREDEKLFF.

The CDR3 region has the DNA TGTGCCATCAGTGGCTCGGTGACAGGGTTGGTCACTGAAGCTTTCTTT. This sequence encodes CAISGSVTGLVTEAFF. The J gene is TRBJ1-1, the V gene TRBV10-3; 7 positions agree with TRBD1. Germline V gene lookup returns CDR1 ENHRY and CDR2 SYGVKD. The CDR3 extends over 16 amino acids. The V and J ends lost 4 bases and 4 bases, in that order; junction bases with no gene match: 12.

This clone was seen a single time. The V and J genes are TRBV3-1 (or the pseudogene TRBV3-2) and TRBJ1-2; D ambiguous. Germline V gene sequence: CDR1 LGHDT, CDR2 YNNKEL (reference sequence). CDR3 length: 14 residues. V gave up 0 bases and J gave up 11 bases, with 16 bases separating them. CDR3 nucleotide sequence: TGTGCCAGCAGCCAAGATTGGCACCCGAGGAGTTACACCTTC. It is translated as CASSQDWHPRSYTF.

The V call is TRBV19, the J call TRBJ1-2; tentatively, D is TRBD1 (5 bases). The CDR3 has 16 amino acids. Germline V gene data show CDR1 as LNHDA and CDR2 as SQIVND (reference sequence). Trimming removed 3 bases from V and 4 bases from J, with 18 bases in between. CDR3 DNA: TGTGCCAGTAGTATTCTATGGCGACAGAAGCGCTATGGCTACACCTTC. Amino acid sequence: CASSILWRQKRYGYTF.